What follows are 7 T cell receptor beta chains derived from one specimen sequenced in a study of cytomegalovirus exposure and HLA in healthy donors. Use of 60 Vbeta and 13 Jbeta primers characterized the PCR. Here immunoSEQ multiplex PCR was the method, and the copy in TCRdb shows in-frame clones only, minus some. Of roughly 150,000 clones in the sample, over 70% are singletons; the top ten hold over 1.5%. The sequenced sample was PBMCs. The source of these receptors is a woman aged 18-29 years in good health and CMV-seronegative.

V usage is TRBV28 and J usage is TRBJ2-7; D might be TRBD1 (6 bases). Deletions cut 2 bases from V and 9 bases from J, with 20 bases between. CDR1 MDHEN and CDR2 SYDVKM come from the germline V gene. The CDR3 has 15 residues. CDR3 in DNA: TGTGCCAGCAGTTTAGGACAGACTATTCTACGAGGGCAGTACTTC. Encoded protein: CASSLGQTILRGQYF. Variable domain in full (rest from reference TRBV28 and TRBJ2-7): DVKVTQSSRYLVKRTGEKVFLECVQDMDHENMFWYRQDPGLGLRLIYFSYDVKMKEKGDIPEGYSVSREKKERFSLILESASTNQTSMYLCASSLGQTILRGQYFGPGTRLTVT.

This rearrangement joins TRBV27 to TRBJ2-2; 7 bases agree with TRBD1. The germline gives CDR1 MNHEY, CDR2 SMNVEV (reference sequence). The CDR3 runs to 16 residues. V lost 6 bases and J lost 3; bases outside the gene matches: 10. CDR3 in amino acids: CASSHPRDRDTGELFF. CDR3 nucleotide sequence: TGTGCCAGCAGCCACCCCCGGGACAGAGACACCGGGGAGCTGTTTTTT.

The J gene is TRBJ2-7, the V gene TRBV13; tentatively, D is TRBD1 (6 bases). This CDR3 is 17 amino acids long. The germline V gene encodes CDR1 PRHDT and CDR2 FYEKMQ (reference sequence). Trimming pared 5 bases from V and 5 bases from J, leaving 25 bases between. The CDR3 DNA reads TGTGCCAGCAGCAAGACCGGGCGTCAGGGGTGGATACACGAGCAGTACTTC. Encoded protein: CASSKTGRQGWIHEQYF.

The genes are TRBV7-3 and TRBJ2-1, with unresolved D. The V end lost 0 bases, the J end lost 5 bases, and 8 bases lay between the germline ends. The CDR3 loop spans 14 amino acids. Germline assignment: CDR1 SGHTA and CDR2 FQGTGA. CDR3 region: CASSLTVQNNEQFF. The DNA of the CDR3 is TGTGCCAGCAGCTTAACAGTACAGAACAATGAGCAGTTCTTC. Looking up the rest from reference TRBV7-3 and TRBJ2-1 gives the full variable domain: GAGVSQTPSNKVTEKGKYVELRCDPISGHTALYWYRQSLGQGPEFLIYFQGTGAADDSGLPNDRFFAVRPEGSVSTLKIQRTERGDSAVYLCASSLTVQNNEQFFGPGTRLTVL.

This rearrangement joins TRBV21-1 to TRBJ1-2; the table's D call, TRBD1, was not checked against the DNA. TRBV21-1 is an annotated pseudogene. The CDR3 is 16 amino acids. Here the CDR3 DNA reads TGTGCCAGCAGCATTAGGGACAGACCGACCGCCTATGGCTACACCTTC. Protein: CASSIRDRPTAYGYTF.

A few counts support this clone. This chain joins TRBV9 and TRBJ2-2; 8 nucleotides align to TRBD1. The CDR3 has 14 residues. CDR1 is SGDLS, CDR2 YYNGEE, per germline. V gave up 3 bases and J gave up 7 bases; unmatched junction bases: 5. The DNA for the CDR3 is TGTGCCAGCAGCGGGGGACAGGTGATCGGGGAGCTGTTTTTT. It specifies CASSGGQVIGELFF.

The J gene is TRBJ2-3, the V gene TRBV5-4; 7 positions agree with TRBD2. Germline V lookup: CDR1 SGHNT, CDR2 YYREEE (reference sequence). This CDR3 region has 17 residues. The junction had 10 bases not matched to a gene; V was cut back by 0 bases and J by 3 bases. The CDR3: CASSLGLAVFSTDTQYF. The CDR3 DNA reads as TGTGCCAGCAGCTTGGGTCTAGCGGTCTTCTCTACAGATACGCAGTATTTT.